The clone carrying this TCR beta chain was observed at least ten times. Its target is not known. This record belongs to a study of regulatory T cells in long-lasting Graves disease. The time point is: newly diagnosed GD, antithyroid drugs for less than 3 months. PBMC RNA served as the TCR library source. V lost 0 bases and J lost 5, with 5 bases in between. This CDR3 contains 12 residues. Per germline, CDR1 SGHVS and CDR2 FQNEAQ. Study findings and constraints: Among samples with persistent disease, TRBV28, TRBJ1-2 and TRBJ2-5 were favored.

With iRepertoire HTBI primers and Arm-PCR of CDR3 regions, TCR beta libraries were built. MiXCR, applied by TCRdb to the multiplex PCR reads, yields one record per CDR3 protein. The repertoire holds over 400,000 distinct CDR3 sequences, with about 14% as singletons. The sample was also linked to a second study, of T cells in Graves' hyperthyroidism and ophthalmopathy. From that paper: Participants, patients aged 18 to 65, had newly diagnosed hyperthyroidism with a duration under 2 months. When the TCR CDR3 underwent first-round RT-PCR, the HTBI primer set was used. Most expanded thyroid clonotypes above 0.001 recurred in blood.

The sequence was obtained from a woman between 50 and 59 years old with Graves disease. This chain links TRBV7-8 with TRBJ2-7; D is undetermined. Sample: peripheral blood mononuclear cells (PBMCs), taken at new diagnosis, from a patient treated with antithyroid drugs. CDR3 region: CASSLATDEQYF. CDR3 coding DNA: TGTGCCAGCAGCTTAGCGACGGACGAGCAGTACTTC.